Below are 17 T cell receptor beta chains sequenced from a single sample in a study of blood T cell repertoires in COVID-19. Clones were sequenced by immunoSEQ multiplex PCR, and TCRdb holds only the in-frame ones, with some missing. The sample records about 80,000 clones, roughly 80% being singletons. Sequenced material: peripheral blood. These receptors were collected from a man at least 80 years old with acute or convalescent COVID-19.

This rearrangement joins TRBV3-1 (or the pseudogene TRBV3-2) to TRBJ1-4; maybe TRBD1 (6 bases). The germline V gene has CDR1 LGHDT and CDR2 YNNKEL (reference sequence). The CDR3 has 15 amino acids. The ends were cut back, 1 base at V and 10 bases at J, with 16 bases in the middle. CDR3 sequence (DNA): TGTGCCAGCAGCCAAGGCCCGCTTGACAGGCGAAAACTGTTTTTT. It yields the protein CASSQGPLDRRKLFF.

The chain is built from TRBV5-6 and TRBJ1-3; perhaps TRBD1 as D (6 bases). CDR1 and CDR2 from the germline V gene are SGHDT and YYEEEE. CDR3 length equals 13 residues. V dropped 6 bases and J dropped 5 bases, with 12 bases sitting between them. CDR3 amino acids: CASTRQDRNTIYF. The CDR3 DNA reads TGTGCCAGCACCCGACAGGACCGAAACACCATATATTTT.

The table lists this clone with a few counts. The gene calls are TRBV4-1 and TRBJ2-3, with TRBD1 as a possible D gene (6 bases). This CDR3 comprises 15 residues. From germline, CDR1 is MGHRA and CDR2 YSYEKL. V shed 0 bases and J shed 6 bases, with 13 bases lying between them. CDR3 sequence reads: CASSQEPGQQDTQYF. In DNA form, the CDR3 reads TGCGCCAGCAGCCAAGAACCCGGACAGCAGGATACGCAGTATTTT.

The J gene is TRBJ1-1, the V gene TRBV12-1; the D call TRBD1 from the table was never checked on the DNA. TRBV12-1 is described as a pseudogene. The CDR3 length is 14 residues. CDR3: CASSARQGFTEAFF. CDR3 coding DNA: TGTGCCAGCAGCGCCAGACAGGGTTTCACTGAAGCTTTCTTT.

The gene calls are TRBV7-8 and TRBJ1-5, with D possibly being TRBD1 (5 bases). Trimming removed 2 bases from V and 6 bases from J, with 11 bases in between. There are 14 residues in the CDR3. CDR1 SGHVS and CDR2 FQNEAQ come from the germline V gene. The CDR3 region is CASSLSGGVQPQHF. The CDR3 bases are TGTGCCAGCAGCTTATCGGGAGGGGTTCAGCCCCAGCATTTT. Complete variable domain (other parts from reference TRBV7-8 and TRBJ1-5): GAGVSQSPRYKVAKRGQDVALRCDPISGHVSLFWYQQALGQGPEFLTYFQNEAQLDKSGLPSDRFFAERPEGSVSTLKIQRTQQEDSAVYLCASSLSGGVQPQHFGDGTRLSIL.

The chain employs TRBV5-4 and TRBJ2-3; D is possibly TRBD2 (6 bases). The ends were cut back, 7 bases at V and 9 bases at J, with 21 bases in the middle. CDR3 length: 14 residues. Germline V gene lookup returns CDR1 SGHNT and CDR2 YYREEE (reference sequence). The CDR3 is CASQTRISGETQYF. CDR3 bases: TGTGCCAGCCAGACTAGAATAAGCGGTGAGACGCAGTATTTT.

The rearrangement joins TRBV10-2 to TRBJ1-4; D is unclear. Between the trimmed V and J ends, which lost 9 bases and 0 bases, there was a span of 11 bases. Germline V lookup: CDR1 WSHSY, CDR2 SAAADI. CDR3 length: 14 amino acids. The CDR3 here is CASPGSATNEKLFF. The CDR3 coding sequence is TGCGCCAGTCCCGGGAGCGCAACTAATGAAAAACTGTTTTTT.

The CDR3 is CASRTGTSDEQFF. In nucleotides, the CDR3 is TGTGCCAGCAGGACCGGGACTAGCGATGAGCAGTTCTTC. The rearrangement uses TRBV12-3 or TRBV12-4 and TRBJ2-1; 10 bases match TRBD2. The V and J ends lost 6 bases and 8 bases, in that order; junction bases with no gene match: 4. The CDR3 is 13 amino acids.

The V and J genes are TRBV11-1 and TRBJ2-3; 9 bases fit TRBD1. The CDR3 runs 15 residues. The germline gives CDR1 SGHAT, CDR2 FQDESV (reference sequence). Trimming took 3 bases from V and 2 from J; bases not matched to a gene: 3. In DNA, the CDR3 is TGTGCCAGCAGCTTGAGACAGGGGGTCACAGATACGCAGTATTTT. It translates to CASSLRQGVTDTQYF.

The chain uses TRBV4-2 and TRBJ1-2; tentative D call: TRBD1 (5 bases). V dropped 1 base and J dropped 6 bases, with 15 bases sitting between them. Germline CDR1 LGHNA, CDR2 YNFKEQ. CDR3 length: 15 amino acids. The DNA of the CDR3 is TGTGCCAGCAGCCAAGTAGAAGGTGGGGCGAATGGCTACACCTTC. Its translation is CASSQVEGGANGYTF.

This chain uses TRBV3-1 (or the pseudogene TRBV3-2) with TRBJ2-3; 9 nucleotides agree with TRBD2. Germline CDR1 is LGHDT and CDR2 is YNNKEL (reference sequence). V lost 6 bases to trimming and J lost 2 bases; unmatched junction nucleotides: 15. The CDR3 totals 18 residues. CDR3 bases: TGTGCCAGCAGTGGGGCTAGCGGGACCAATACTTACACAGATACGCAGTATTTT. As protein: CASSGASGTNTYTDTQYF.

The CDR3 coding sequence is TGTGCCAGCAGCCTGGGACAGGGGCCGGGACAGCCCCAGCATTTT. It encodes CASSLGQGPGQPQHF. This sequence joins TRBV4-2 and TRBJ1-5; the match to TRBD1 covers 10 bases. With V trimmed by 4 bases and J by 7 bases, 7 bases remained unmatched. Per the germline V gene, CDR1 is LGHNA and CDR2 is YNFKEQ. The CDR3 contains 15 residues.

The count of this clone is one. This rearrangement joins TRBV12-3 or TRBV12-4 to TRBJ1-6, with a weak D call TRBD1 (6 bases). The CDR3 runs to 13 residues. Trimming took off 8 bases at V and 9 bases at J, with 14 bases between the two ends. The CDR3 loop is CASCWTVASPLHF. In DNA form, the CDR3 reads TGTGCCAGCTGTTGGACAGTCGCTTCACCCCTCCACTTT.

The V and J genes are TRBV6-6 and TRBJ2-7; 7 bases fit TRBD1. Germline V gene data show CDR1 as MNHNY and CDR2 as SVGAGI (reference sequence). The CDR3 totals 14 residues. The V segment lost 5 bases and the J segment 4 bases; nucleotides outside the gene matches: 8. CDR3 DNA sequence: TGTGCCAGCAGTCTGTCCGGGACAGCTTACGAGCAGTACTTC. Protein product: CASSLSGTAYEQYF.

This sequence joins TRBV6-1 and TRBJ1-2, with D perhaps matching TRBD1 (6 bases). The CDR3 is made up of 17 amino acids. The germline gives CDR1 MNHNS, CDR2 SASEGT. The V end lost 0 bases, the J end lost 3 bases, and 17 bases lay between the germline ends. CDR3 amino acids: CASSEAGDISTDYGYTF. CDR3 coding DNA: TGTGCCAGCAGTGAAGCCGGGGACATCTCAACGGACTATGGCTACACCTTC.

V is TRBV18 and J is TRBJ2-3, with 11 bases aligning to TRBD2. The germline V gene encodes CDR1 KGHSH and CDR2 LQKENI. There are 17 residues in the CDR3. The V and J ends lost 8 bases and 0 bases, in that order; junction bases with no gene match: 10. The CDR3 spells CASSPQLAGASTDTQYF. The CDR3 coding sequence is TGTGCCAGCAGCCCCCAACTAGCGGGGGCTAGCACAGATACGCAGTATTTT.

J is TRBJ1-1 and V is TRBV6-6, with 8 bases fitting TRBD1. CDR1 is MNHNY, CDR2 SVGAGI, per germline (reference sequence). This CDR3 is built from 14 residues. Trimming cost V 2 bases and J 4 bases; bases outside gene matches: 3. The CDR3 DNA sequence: TGTGCCAGCAGTTACAGGACAGGGACCACTGAAGCTTTCTTT. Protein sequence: CASSYRTGTTEAFF.